These 27 T cell receptor beta chains were sequenced from one sample in a study of cytomegalovirus exposure and HLA in healthy donors. The PCR was carried out with 60 Vbeta primers and 13 Jbeta primers. Sequencing was performed with immunoSEQ multiplex PCR; in TCRdb, only in-frame clones are kept and a portion is missing. The repertoire includes roughly 140,000 clones, about 64% of them detected once, and 3% sits in the top ten. Sequenced: PBMCs. All receptors come from a woman in her 30s in good health and CMV-seropositive.

V usage is TRBV4-2 and J usage is TRBJ1-2; TRBD1 matches 7 bases. This CDR3 contains 13 residues. Looked up from germline, CDR1 is LGHNA and CDR2 is YNFKEQ. After removal of 2 bases from V and 8 bases from J, the junction contained 5 bases not matched to a gene. The CDR3 nucleotides read TGTGCCAGCAGCCAACATCAGGGGGAGGGCTACACCTTC. Its protein product is CASSQHQGEGYTF.

V usage is TRBV11-2 and J usage is TRBJ2-5, with D maybe TRBD1 (6 bases). Trimming stripped 3 bases from V and 4 bases from J, with 15 bases between. This CDR3 comprises 15 residues. CDR1 SGHAT and CDR2 FQNNGV come from the germline V gene. The DNA for the CDR3 is TGTGCCAGCAGCTTCCCTGGTCAGGGGCCAGAGACCCAGTACTTC. The encoded protein is CASSFPGQGPETQYF.

The gene calls are TRBV9 and TRBJ1-4; D uncertain. From germline, CDR1 is SGDLS and CDR2 YYNGEE. V lost 0 bases and J lost 7, with 16 bases in between. The CDR3 covers 16 residues. The DNA of the CDR3 is TGTGCCAGCAGCGTAGGGGCTGACCCTAACGGTGAAAAACTGTTTTTT. This gives the protein CASSVGADPNGEKLFF.

The chain recombines TRBV4-1 with TRBJ2-2, with D tentatively TRBD1 (6 bases). The germline V gene encodes CDR1 MGHRA and CDR2 YSYEKL. The CDR3 runs 17 residues. The V and J ends lost 0 bases and 6 bases respectively, with 17 bases between them. This CDR3 is CASSQEGHLWGPGELFF. Here the CDR3 DNA reads TGCGCCAGCAGCCAAGAGGGTCATCTGTGGGGGCCCGGGGAGCTGTTTTTT.

V is TRBV2 and J is TRBJ2-5, with 8 bases aligning to TRBD1. J lost 5 bases, V lost 4 bases, and 6 bases had no gene match. Germline CDR1 and CDR2: SNHLY and FYNNEI. The CDR3 runs 14 residues. The CDR3 DNA reads as TGTGCCAGCAGTGGACAGGGGAGGCGGGAGACCCAGTACTTC. Its translation is CASSGQGRRETQYF.

The table lists this clone with a count of one. The genes are TRBV6-5 and TRBJ1-1; D ambiguous. Germline CDR1 and CDR2: MNHEY and SVGAGI. The CDR3 is 13 residues long. V lost 5 bases and J 1 base, leaving 8 bases between the germline ends. CDR3: CASSTSENTEAFF. CDR3 in DNA: TGTGCCAGCAGTACATCTGAGAACACTGAAGCTTTCTTT.

The chain links TRBV9 to TRBJ1-2; TRBD1 is a possible D gene (6 bases). CDR1 is SGDLS and CDR2 is YYNGEE in the germline V gene. The ends were cut back, 0 bases at V and 4 bases at J, with 13 bases in the middle. The CDR3 is 15 amino acids. Here the CDR3 DNA reads TGTGCCAGCAGCGTAGCCGTGACAGGATCCTATGGCTACACCTTC. Its translation: CASSVAVTGSYGYTF.

J is TRBJ1-2 and V is TRBV5-4, with 9 nucleotides matching TRBD1. J lost 3 bases, V lost 4 bases, and 4 bases had no gene match. Per the germline V gene, CDR1 is SGHNT and CDR2 is YYREEE (reference sequence). The CDR3 consists of 14 residues. The CDR3 protein is CASSGTGIHYGYTF. CDR3 nucleotides: TGTGCCAGCAGCGGGACAGGGATCCACTATGGCTACACCTTC.

The rearrangement links TRBV7-9 to TRBJ2-7; TRBD2 matches 8 bases. V lost 6 bases, J lost 5 bases, and 9 bases stayed unmatched. Germline V gene data show CDR1 as SEHNR and CDR2 as FQNEAQ (reference sequence). The CDR3 sequence is 14 residues long. The CDR3 DNA is TGTGCCAGCAGGAAAGCGGGAGCAAAAGACGAGCAGTACTTC. Translation: CASRKAGAKDEQYF.

The chain links TRBV7-9 to TRBJ1-4, with 10 positions matching TRBD1. The CDR3 contains 15 residues. Germline loops: CDR1 SEHNR, CDR2 FQNEAQ (reference sequence). J was trimmed by 7 bases and V by 2 bases; bases with no gene match: 4. This chain's CDR3 is CASSLRTGGSEKLFF. CDR3 in DNA: TGTGCCAGCAGCTTAAGGACAGGGGGAAGTGAAAAACTGTTTTTT.

This clone has a handful of counts. V is TRBV5-1 and J is TRBJ2-2; 7 bases are a match to TRBD1. The CDR3 runs to 15 residues. Germline assignment: CDR1 SGHRS and CDR2 YFSETQ. Trimming took 4 bases from V and 8 from J; bases not matched to a gene: 11. The CDR3 spells CASSPGTVVDGELFF. CDR3 sequence (DNA): TGCGCCAGCAGCCCCGGGACAGTGGTAGATGGGGAGCTGTTTTTT.

This clone was seen a few times. The rearrangement joins TRBV27 to TRBJ2-7, with 7 bases lining up with TRBD2. J lost 0 bases, V lost 5 bases, and 16 bases had no gene match. From germline, CDR1 is MNHEY and CDR2 SMNVEV (reference sequence). This CDR3 comprises 18 residues. The CDR3 spells CASSPGLKGRGPSYEQYF. CDR3 nucleotides: TGTGCCAGCAGTCCGGGACTAAAGGGACGCGGGCCCTCCTACGAGCAGTACTTC.

The chain carries TRBV7-2 and TRBJ2-7, with TRBD1 as a possible D gene (6 bases). CDR1 and CDR2 (germline): SGHTA, FQGNSA. The V end lost 4 bases, the J end lost 2 bases, and 9 bases lay between the germline ends. The CDR3 is 13 residues long. CDR3 region: CASSSRDTYEQYF. For the CDR3, the DNA is TGTGCCAGCAGCTCTCGGGACACCTACGAGCAGTACTTC. The complete variable domain, with remaining parts taken from reference TRBV7-2 and TRBJ2-7, reads GAGVSQSPSNKVTEKGKDVELRCDPISGHTALYWYRQSLGQGLEFLIYFQGNSAPDKSGLPSDRFSAERTGGSVSTLTIQRTQQEDSAVYLCASSSRDTYEQYFGPGTRLTVT.

The chain combines TRBV2 with TRBJ2-2; 8 bases agree with TRBD2. Germline values: CDR1 SNHLY, CDR2 FYNNEI. Germline trimming cut 11 bases from V and 6 bases from J; bases unmatched to any gene: 11. This CDR3 has 14 residues. The CDR3 DNA reads as TGTGCCGGCGGAAGCGGGAGTTTAGCCGGGGAGCTGTTTTTT. Translating gives CAGGSGSLAGELFF.

A remark on this clone: Other DNA sequences of this sample code for an identical CDR3. Here the CDR3 reads CATSGGANEKLFF. Here the CDR3 DNA reads TGTGCCACTAGCGGGGGGGCTAATGAAAAACTGTTTTTT. The V call is TRBV15, the J call TRBJ1-4; D may be TRBD1 (5 bases). Germline CDR1 and CDR2: LNHNV and YYDKDF (reference sequence). The V end lost 9 bases, the J end lost 3 bases, and 11 bases lay between the germline ends. The CDR3 is 13 residues long.

V gene TRBV10-1 combines with J gene TRBJ2-2, with D possibly matching TRBD1 (6 bases). Germline V gene lookup returns CDR1 WNHNN and CDR2 SYGVQD (reference sequence). The CDR3 runs 13 residues. V shed 5 bases and J shed 5 bases, with 9 bases lying between them. CDR3 sequence reads: CASSKGETGELFF. CDR3 nucleotide sequence: TGCGCCAGCAGTAAGGGGGAAACCGGGGAGCTGTTTTTT.

The rearrangement links TRBV28 to TRBJ2-7; 7 bases agree with TRBD1. Germline V lookup: CDR1 MDHEN, CDR2 SYDVKM. CDR3 length: 14 residues. V trimming: 6 bases; J trimming: 3 bases; junction bases outside the gene matches: 8. The CDR3, as DNA: TGTGCCAGCAGCGAAGGGGGCGCATTCTACGAGCAGTACTTC. This sequence encodes CASSEGGAFYEQYF.

The chain links TRBV25-1 to TRBJ2-2; 9 bases are a match to TRBD1. V shed 6 bases and J 6 bases; nucleotides not matched to a gene: 5. The CDR3 runs 14 residues. Germline CDR1 reads MGHDK; CDR2 reads SYGVNS. The CDR3 nucleotides are TGTGCCAGCAGGGACAGGGGCAACTCCGGGGAGCTGTTTTTT. Encoded protein: CASRDRGNSGELFF.

This clone has a handful of counts. The chain joins TRBV4-1 to TRBJ2-7; perhaps TRBD2 as D (6 bases). The V gene lost 1 base and the J gene lost 3 bases, with 10 bases spanning the gap. Germline V lookup: CDR1 MGHRA, CDR2 YSYEKL. CDR3 length equals 14 residues. CDR3 sequence (DNA): TGCGCCAGCAGCCAAGTAAGGCGGGACTACGAGCAGTACTTC. Protein product: CASSQVRRDYEQYF.

A few counts support this clone. The V and J genes are TRBV30 and TRBJ2-5, with D possibly being TRBD1 (6 bases). The DNA end favors TRBJ2-7, so the J call may be wrong. CDR1 and CDR2 from the germline V gene are GTSNPN and SVGIG (reference sequence). The CDR3 totals 15 residues. Here the CDR3 DNA reads TGTGCCTGGAGTGTTAAAACTACAGGGTCCTACGAGCAGTACTTC. Amino acids: CAWSVKTTGSYEQYF.

The chain recombines TRBV6-4 with TRBJ2-1; TRBD2 matches 8 bases. CDR1 is MRHNA and CDR2 is SNTAGT in the germline V gene. After removal of 2 bases from V and 6 bases from J, the junction contained 6 bases not matched to a gene. This CDR3 spans 15 amino acids. For the CDR3, the DNA is TGTGCCAGCAGTGACAAAAGCGGGGGAGGCAATGAGCAGTTCTTC. Its protein is CASSDKSGGGNEQFF.

The chain carries TRBV10-3 and TRBJ2-1; D may be TRBD2 (7 bases). CDR3 length: 15 amino acids. Germline CDR1 reads ENHRY; CDR2 reads SYGVKD. V was shortened by 3 bases and J by 5 bases, with 14 bases between the two germline ends. CDR3 coding DNA: TGTGCCATCAGTGAAGGGGGGGGCCGGAACAATGAGCAGTTCTTC. Residues: CAISEGGGRNNEQFF.

The chain couples TRBV12-2 to TRBJ2-7; the tabulated D call, TRBD2, remains unverified against the DNA. TRBV12-2 is a pseudogene. The CDR3 loop spans 16 amino acids. The CDR3 region has the DNA TGTGCAAGTCGCATAGGAAGCCGAGGGGGGGGTAACGAGCAGTACTTC. Amino acid sequence: CASRIGSRGGGNEQYF.

J is TRBJ2-7 and V is TRBV30; D gene unclear. Trimming took off 7 bases at V and 0 bases at J, with 16 bases between the two ends. There are 14 residues in the CDR3. CDR1 and CDR2 (germline): GTSNPN, SVGIG (reference sequence). CDR3: CALSSTRSSYEQYF. The CDR3 region has the DNA TGTGCCTTATCGAGTACCCGGAGCTCCTACGAGCAGTACTTC. The full variable domain, in which reference TRBV30 and TRBJ2-7 provide the parts outside the CDR3, is SQTIHQWPATLVQPVGSPLSLECTVEGTSNPNLYWYRQAAGRGLQLLFYSVGIGQISSEVPQNLSASRPQDRQFILSSKKLLLSDSGFYLCALSSTRSSYEQYFGPGTRLTVT.

The J gene is TRBJ2-7, the V gene TRBV27; 10 bases fit TRBD1. V lost 1 base and J lost 7; bases outside the gene matches: 7. There are 15 residues in the CDR3. The germline gives CDR1 MNHEY, CDR2 SMNVEV (reference sequence). The CDR3 protein is CASSLLRTGGVEQYF. The CDR3 DNA sequence: TGTGCCAGCAGTTTATTAAGGACAGGGGGGGTGGAGCAGTACTTC.

This clone was counted between two and nine times. The J gene is TRBJ1-2, the V gene TRBV7-6; the D gene is possibly TRBD1 (5 bases). V was cut by 4 bases and J by 6 bases, with 18 bases left in between. Germline V gene lookup returns CDR1 SGHVS and CDR2 FNYEAQ. The CDR3 sequence is 15 residues long. The CDR3 DNA reads as TGTGCCAGCAGCTGGGGAGGGTCCGCGGGGGATGGCTACACCTTC. Its translation: CASSWGGSAGDGYTF.

CDR3 DNA: TGTGCCAGCAGTTTGTTTTCGGACAGGGGGGGCGAGCAGTACTTC. It encodes CASSLFSDRGGEQYF. This chain uses TRBV28 with TRBJ2-7; 10 nucleotides agree with TRBD1. J gave up 6 bases and V 3 bases, and 8 bases lay outside the gene matches. Germline CDR1 reads MDHEN; CDR2 reads SYDVKM. The CDR3 runs to 15 residues.